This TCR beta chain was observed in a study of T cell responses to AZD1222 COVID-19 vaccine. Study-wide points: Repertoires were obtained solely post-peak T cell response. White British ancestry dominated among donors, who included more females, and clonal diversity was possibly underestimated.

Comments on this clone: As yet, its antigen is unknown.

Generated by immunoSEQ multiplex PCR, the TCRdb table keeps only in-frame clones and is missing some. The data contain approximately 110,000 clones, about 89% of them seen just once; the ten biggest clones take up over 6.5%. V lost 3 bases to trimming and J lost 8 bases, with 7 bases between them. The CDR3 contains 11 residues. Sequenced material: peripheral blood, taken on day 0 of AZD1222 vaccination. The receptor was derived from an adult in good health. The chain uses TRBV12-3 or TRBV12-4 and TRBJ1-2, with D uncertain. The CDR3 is CASSFGRGYTF. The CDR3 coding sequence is TGTGCCAGCAGTTTTGGTCGCGGCTACACCTTC.